A single sample gave rise to the 26 T cell receptor beta chains below, sequenced in a study of cytomegalovirus exposure and HLA in healthy donors. Assay: immunoSEQ multiplex PCR; the TCRdb copy retains only in-frame clones and omits some. The sample has 120,000 to 150,000 clones, just over 85% seen once. Sequencing was carried out using PBMCs. These receptors were collected from a woman younger than 30 in good health and CMV-seropositive.

V and J are TRBV5-4 and TRBJ2-3; TRBD1 agrees at 9 bases. Germline CDR1 and CDR2: SGHNT and YYREEE (reference sequence). Unmatched junction bases numbered 6, after V lost 4 bases and J lost 6 bases. The CDR3 is made up of 14 amino acids. In nucleotides, the CDR3 is TGTGCCAGCAGCCCGGGACAGGGAAGGGATACGCAGTATTTT. Translating gives CASSPGQGRDTQYF.

This chain connects TRBV5-4 to TRBJ2-1, with 10 nucleotides matching TRBD2. CDR1 is SGHNT and CDR2 is YYREEE in the germline V gene (reference sequence). This CDR3 spans 16 amino acids. V lost 5 bases, J lost 6 bases, and 11 bases stayed unmatched. The CDR3 region is CASSPTLAGARNEQFF. As DNA, the CDR3 is TGTGCCAGCAGTCCCACCCTAGCGGGAGCCCGCAATGAGCAGTTCTTC.

The J gene is TRBJ2-5, the V gene TRBV29-1; the match to TRBD2 covers 9 bases. CDR3 size: 16 residues. V dropped 3 bases and J dropped 5; count of bases not matched to a gene: 13. Germline CDR1 and CDR2: SQVTM and ANQGSEA. The CDR3 DNA reads as TGCAGCGTTGAGGGCAGCGGGGGGCATGGCCGGGAGACCCAGTACTTC. It is translated as CSVEGSGGHGRETQYF. Filled out from reference TRBV29-1 and TRBJ2-5, the complete variable domain reads SAVISQKPSRDICQRGTSLTIQCQVDSQVTMMFWYRQQPGQSLTLIATANQGSEATYESGFVIDKFPISRPNLTFSTLTVSNMSPEDSSIYLCSVEGSGGHGRETQYFGPGTRLLVL.

The gene calls are TRBV2 and TRBJ2-3; D remains ambiguous. Germline V gene sequence: CDR1 SNHLY, CDR2 FYNNEI. There are 14 residues in the CDR3. Between the trimmed V and J ends, which lost 0 bases and 5 bases, there was a span of 9 bases. The CDR3, as DNA: TGTGCCAGCAGTGAAGCGCTTCCGGGAGATACGCAGTATTTT. Translation: CASSEALPGDTQYF.

The chain has TRBV6-1 and TRBJ2-7; 8 positions agree with TRBD2. Germline V gives CDR1 MNHNS, CDR2 SASEGT. CDR3 length: 11 residues. CDR3 region: CATGGGYEQYF. CDR3 coding DNA: TGTGCTACCGGGGGGGGCTACGAGCAGTACTTC.

The chain couples TRBV5-1 to TRBJ2-3, with 7 bases lining up with TRBD1. Germline assignment: CDR1 SGHRS and CDR2 YFSETQ. Trimming at V came to 2 bases and at J to 2 bases, leaving 2 bases not matched to a gene. This CDR3 spans 14 amino acids. The CDR3 DNA sequence: TGCGCCAGCAGCTTAACAGGGGACACAGATACGCAGTATTTT. This codes for CASSLTGDTDTQYF.

The chain has TRBV5-1 and TRBJ2-7, with 11 bases fitting TRBD1. Germline V gene data show CDR1 as SGHRS and CDR2 as YFSETQ. This CDR3 is 14 amino acids long. J lost 7 bases, V lost 3 bases, and 6 bases had no gene match. The CDR3 sequence is CASSSGQGAREQYF. DNA for the CDR3: TGCGCCAGCAGCTCCGGACAGGGGGCGCGAGAGCAGTACTTC.

The DNA for the CDR3 is TGCGCCAGCAGGCCCCAAGAGAACTATGGCTACACCTTC. Protein: CASRPQENYGYTF. The V and J genes are TRBV5-1 and TRBJ1-2; D unresolved. The germline V gene encodes CDR1 SGHRS and CDR2 YFSETQ. With 5 bases removed from V and 2 bases from J, the gap between germline ends came to 10 bases. CDR3 length: 13 amino acids.

The CDR3: CASGLTRTSGGTDTQYF. The DNA of the CDR3 is TGTGCTAGTGGTTTGACCCGGACTAGCGGGGGTACGGATACGCAGTATTTT. V is TRBV12-5 and J is TRBJ2-3, with 13 nucleotides matching TRBD2. Per the germline V gene, CDR1 is LGHNT and CDR2 is FRNRAP. V lost 2 bases and J lost 6; bases outside the gene matches: 8. This CDR3 comprises 17 residues.

The V gene is TRBV27, the J gene TRBJ1-2, with D unresolved. CDR3 length equals 13 residues. Germline V gene data show CDR1 as MNHEY and CDR2 as SMNVEV (reference sequence). V was shortened by 0 bases and J by 0 bases, with 2 bases between the two germline ends. This CDR3 reads CASSLSANYGYTF. Written as DNA, the CDR3 is TGTGCCAGCAGTTTATCCGCTAACTATGGCTACACCTTC.

The gene calls are TRBV6-1 and TRBJ1-2, with unresolved D. This CDR3 has 13 residues. Germline values: CDR1 MNHNS, CDR2 SASEGT. Trimming cost V 0 bases and J 5 bases, with 7 bases left between them. Here the CDR3 reads CASSEAKAYGYTF. CDR3 in DNA: TGTGCCAGCAGTGAAGCGAAAGCGTATGGCTACACCTTC.

The chain couples TRBV10-3 to TRBJ2-7; TRBD2 might be the D (5 bases). Germline V gene data show CDR1 as ENHRY and CDR2 as SYGVKD. The CDR3 has 15 amino acids. V was shortened by 0 bases and J by 2 bases, with 11 bases between the two germline ends. DNA of the CDR3: TGTGCCATCAGTGAGTCTGTTGCGGGTACCTACGAGCAGTACTTC. Protein: CAISESVAGTYEQYF.

V is TRBV6-1 and J is TRBJ2-7; 13 bases are shared with TRBD2. The ends lost 8 bases at V and 3 bases at J; junction bases unmatched: 4. Germline lookup yields CDR1 MNHNS and CDR2 SASEGT. This CDR3 region has 14 residues. For the CDR3, the DNA is TGTGCCAGCTTAGGACTAGCGGGAGACTACGAGCAGTACTTC. Translated: CASLGLAGDYEQYF.

The chain joins TRBV12-5 to TRBJ1-2; 8 bases map to TRBD1. Germline values: CDR1 LGHNT, CDR2 FRNRAP. The CDR3 covers 14 residues. The V and J ends lost 0 bases and 6 bases, in that order; junction bases with no gene match: 3. CDR3 in DNA: TGTGCTAGTGGTTTGGTACAGGGGGAGGATGGCTACACCTTC. Residues: CASGLVQGEDGYTF.

This chain connects TRBV4-1 to TRBJ2-3; TRBD2 agrees at 9 bases. The germline gives CDR1 MGHRA, CDR2 YSYEKL. Trimming cost V 4 bases and J 2 bases; bases outside gene matches: 7. This CDR3 region has 16 residues. CDR3 amino acids: CASSPRPSGDTDTQYF. CDR3 DNA: TGCGCCAGCAGCCCCCGGCCTAGCGGGGACACAGATACGCAGTATTTT.

The chain employs TRBV9 and TRBJ2-7; weak D call: TRBD1 (6 bases). Germline CDR1 reads SGDLS; CDR2 reads YYNGEE. The V end lost 4 bases, the J end lost 2 bases, and 13 bases lay between the germline ends. The CDR3 runs 14 residues. CDR3 amino acids: CASSQANRAYEQYF. The CDR3 DNA reads as TGTGCCAGCAGCCAAGCAAACAGGGCCTACGAGCAGTACTTC.

V gene TRBV7-2 combines with J gene TRBJ1-1; D remains ambiguous. Germline CDR1 and CDR2: SGHTA and FQGNSA. Deletions cut 5 bases from V and 4 bases from J, with 14 bases between. The CDR3 sequence is 14 residues long. The CDR3 region has the DNA TGTGCCAGCAGCACCCGATTTACCGGCACTGAAGCTTTCTTT. Translating gives CASSTRFTGTEAFF.

The rearrangement links TRBV7-2 to TRBJ2-7; 9 bases are shared with TRBD2. J was trimmed by 2 bases and V by 1 base; bases with no gene match: 6. The CDR3 sequence is 16 residues long. Looked up from germline, CDR1 is SGHTA and CDR2 is FQGNSA. The DNA of the CDR3 is TGTGCCAGCAGCTTAGAACCAGCGGGGGGAACCTACGAGCAGTACTTC. Translation: CASSLEPAGGTYEQYF.

About this clone itself: The same CDR3 also results from other DNA sequences found in this sample. The V and J genes are TRBV6-1 and TRBJ1-1; 9 positions match TRBD1. CDR3 length: 13 amino acids. The V and J ends lost 5 bases and 3 bases, in that order; junction bases with no gene match: 1. Germline CDR1 is MNHNS and CDR2 is SASEGT. CDR3 region: CASSRQGDTEAFF. The CDR3 DNA sequence: TGTGCCAGCAGTCGACAGGGGGACACTGAAGCTTTCTTT.

This chain connects TRBV30 to TRBJ1-6; 10 bases fit TRBD1. Germline values: CDR1 GTSNPN, CDR2 SVGIG (reference sequence). V dropped 4 bases and J dropped 9; count of bases not matched to a gene: 6. The CDR3 covers 14 residues. CDR3 amino acids: CAWNLGQGGSPLHF. In nucleotides, the CDR3 is TGTGCCTGGAACCTAGGACAGGGGGGTTCACCCCTCCACTTT.

V is TRBV2 and J is TRBJ1-5, with D hard to call. V lost 5 bases and J lost 6, with 11 bases in between. This CDR3 is built from 13 residues. Germline loops: CDR1 SNHLY, CDR2 FYNNEI. The CDR3 protein is CASSFSTRQPQHF. CDR3 in DNA: TGTGCCAGCAGTTTTTCTACGCGTCAGCCCCAGCATTTT.

This sequence joins TRBV11-1 and TRBJ2-7; 7 bases map to TRBD1. CDR1 is SGHAT, CDR2 FQDESV, per germline (reference sequence). The V gene end was trimmed by 0 bases and the J gene end by 4 bases; junction bases not matched to a gene: 3. The CDR3 extends over 14 amino acids. The CDR3 DNA follows: TGTGCCAGCAGCTTAGCACCAGGGGGTTACGAGCAGTACTTC. Translated, it gives CASSLAPGGYEQYF. Full variable domain (missing parts from reference TRBV11-1 and TRBJ2-7): EAEVAQSPRYKITEKSQAVAFWCDPISGHATLYWYRQILGQGPELLVQFQDESVVDDSQLPKDRFSAERLKGVDSTLKIQPAELGDSAMYLCASSLAPGGYEQYFGPGTRLTVT.

This clone was counted once. The V and J genes are TRBV18 and TRBJ1-1, with D possibly being TRBD1 (6 bases). CDR1 and CDR2 from the germline V gene are KGHSH and LQKENI. The CDR3 has 14 residues. V was clipped by 2 bases and J by 5 bases, with 12 bases between them. The CDR3, as DNA: TGTGCCAGCTCACCAGGACAGATGGTTACTGAAGCTTTCTTT. Residues: CASSPGQMVTEAFF.

The V call is TRBV21-1, the J call TRBJ1-4. TRBV21-1 is listed as a pseudogene. The CDR3 sequence is 14 residues long. The CDR3 is CASSKAGTNEKLFF. CDR3 bases: TGTGCCAGCAGCAAAGCCGGGACTAATGAAAAACTGTTTTTT.

The CDR3: CASSNEYGYTF. The DNA of the CDR3 is TGTGCCAGCAGCAACGAGTATGGCTACACCTTC. V is TRBV9 and J is TRBJ1-2; D remains unclear. There are 11 residues in the CDR3. CDR1 is SGDLS, CDR2 YYNGEE, per germline. Trimming removed 4 bases from V and 5 bases from J, with 6 bases in between.

The sample holds one count of this clone. The chain uses TRBV9 and TRBJ2-5, with D maybe TRBD2 (5 bases). CDR1 SGDLS and CDR2 YYNGEE come from the germline V gene. The CDR3 is made up of 12 amino acids. V was cut by 2 bases and J by 4 bases, with 6 bases left in between. CDR3 nucleotides: TGTGCCAGCAGCGTGAGCGGAGAGACCCAGTACTTC. Translated, it gives CASSVSGETQYF.